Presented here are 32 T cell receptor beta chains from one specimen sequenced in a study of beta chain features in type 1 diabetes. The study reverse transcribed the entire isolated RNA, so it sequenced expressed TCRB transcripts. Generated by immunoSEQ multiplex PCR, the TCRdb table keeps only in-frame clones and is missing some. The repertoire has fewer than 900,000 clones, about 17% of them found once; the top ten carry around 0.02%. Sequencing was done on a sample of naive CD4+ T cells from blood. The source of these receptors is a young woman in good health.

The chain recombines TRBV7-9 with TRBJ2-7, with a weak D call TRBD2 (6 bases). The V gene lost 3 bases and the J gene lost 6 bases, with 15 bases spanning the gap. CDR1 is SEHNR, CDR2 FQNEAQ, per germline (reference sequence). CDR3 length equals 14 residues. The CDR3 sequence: CASSLRDTRFEQYF. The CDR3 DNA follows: TGTGCCAGCAGCTTGCGGGATACTAGGTTCGAGCAGTACTTC.

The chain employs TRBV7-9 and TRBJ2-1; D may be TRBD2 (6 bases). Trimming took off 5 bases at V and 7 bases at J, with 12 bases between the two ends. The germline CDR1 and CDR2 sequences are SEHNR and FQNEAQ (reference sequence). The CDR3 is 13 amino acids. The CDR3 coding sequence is TGTGCCAGCAGCAGGAACGGGGGAAATGAGCAGTTCTTC. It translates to CASSRNGGNEQFF.

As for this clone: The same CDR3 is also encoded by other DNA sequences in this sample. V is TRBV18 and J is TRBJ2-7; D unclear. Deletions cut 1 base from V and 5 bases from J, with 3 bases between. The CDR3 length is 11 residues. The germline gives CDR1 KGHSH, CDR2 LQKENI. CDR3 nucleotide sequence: TGTGCCAGCTCACCACAGGACGAGCAGTACTTC. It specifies CASSPQDEQYF.

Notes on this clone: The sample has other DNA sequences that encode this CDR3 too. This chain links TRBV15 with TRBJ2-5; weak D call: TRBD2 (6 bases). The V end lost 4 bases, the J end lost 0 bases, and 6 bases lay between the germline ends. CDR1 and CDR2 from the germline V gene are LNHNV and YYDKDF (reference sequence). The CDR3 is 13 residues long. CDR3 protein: CATSTGDQETQYF. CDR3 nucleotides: TGTGCCACCAGCACGGGAGACCAAGAGACCCAGTACTTC.

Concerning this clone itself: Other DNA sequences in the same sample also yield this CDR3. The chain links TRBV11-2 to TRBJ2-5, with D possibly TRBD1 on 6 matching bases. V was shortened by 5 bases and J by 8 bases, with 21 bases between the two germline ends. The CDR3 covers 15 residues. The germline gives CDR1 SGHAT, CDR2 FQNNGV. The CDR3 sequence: CASSPNRGQGETQYF. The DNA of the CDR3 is TGTGCCAGCAGCCCTAACCGGGGACAAGGAGAAACCCAGTACTTC.

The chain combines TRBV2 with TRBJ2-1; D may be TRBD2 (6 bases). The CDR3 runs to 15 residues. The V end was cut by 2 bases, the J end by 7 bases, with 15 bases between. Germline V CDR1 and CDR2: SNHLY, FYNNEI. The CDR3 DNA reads TGTGCCAGCAGTGAAACTCCTTTTGGGGGGAATGAGCAGTTCTTC. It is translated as CASSETPFGGNEQFF. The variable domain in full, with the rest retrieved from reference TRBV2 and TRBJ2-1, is EPEVTQTPSHQVTQMGQEVILRCVPISNHLYFYWYRQILGQKVEFLVSFYNNEISEKSEIFDDQFSVERPDGSNFTLKIRSTKLEDSAMYFCASSETPFGGNEQFFGPGTRLTVL.

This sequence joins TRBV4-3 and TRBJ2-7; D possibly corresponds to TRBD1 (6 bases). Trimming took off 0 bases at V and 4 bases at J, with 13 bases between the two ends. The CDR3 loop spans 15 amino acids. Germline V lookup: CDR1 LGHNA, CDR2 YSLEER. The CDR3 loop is CASSQEGDRRYEQYF. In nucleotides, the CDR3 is TGCGCCAGCAGCCAAGAAGGCGACAGGAGATACGAGCAGTACTTC.

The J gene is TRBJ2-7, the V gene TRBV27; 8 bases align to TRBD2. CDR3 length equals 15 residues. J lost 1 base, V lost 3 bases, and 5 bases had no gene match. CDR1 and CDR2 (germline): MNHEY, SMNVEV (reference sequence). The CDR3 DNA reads TGTGCCAGCAGTTTGAGGCTAGCGGGTTCCTACGAGCAGTACTTC. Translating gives CASSLRLAGSYEQYF.

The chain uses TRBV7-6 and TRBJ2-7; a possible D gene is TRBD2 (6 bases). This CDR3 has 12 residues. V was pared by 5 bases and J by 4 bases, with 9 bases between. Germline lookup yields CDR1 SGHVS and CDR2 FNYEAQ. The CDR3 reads CASSGGTYEQYF. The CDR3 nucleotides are TGTGCCAGCAGCGGCGGGACGTACGAGCAGTACTTC.

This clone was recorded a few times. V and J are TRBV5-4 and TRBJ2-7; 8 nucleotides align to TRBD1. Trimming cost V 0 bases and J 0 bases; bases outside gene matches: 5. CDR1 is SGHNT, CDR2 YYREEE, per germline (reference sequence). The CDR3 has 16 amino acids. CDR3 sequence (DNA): TGTGCCAGCAGCTTGGCCCGGACAGGGCCCTCCTACGAGCAGTACTTC. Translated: CASSLARTGPSYEQYF.

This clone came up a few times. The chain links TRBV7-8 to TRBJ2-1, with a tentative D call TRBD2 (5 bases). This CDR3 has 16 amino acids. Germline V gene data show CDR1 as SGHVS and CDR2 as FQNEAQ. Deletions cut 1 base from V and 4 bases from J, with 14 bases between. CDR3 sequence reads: CASSLVLVNGYNEQFF. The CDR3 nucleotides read TGTGCCAGCAGCTTAGTACTAGTTAATGGATACAATGAGCAGTTCTTC.

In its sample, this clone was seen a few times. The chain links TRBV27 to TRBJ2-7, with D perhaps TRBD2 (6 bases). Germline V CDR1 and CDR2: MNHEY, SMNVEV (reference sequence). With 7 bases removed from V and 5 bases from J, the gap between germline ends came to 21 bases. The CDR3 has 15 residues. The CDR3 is CASTFRDGSFHEQYF. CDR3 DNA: TGTGCCAGCACCTTCAGGGACGGGAGTTTCCACGAGCAGTACTTC.

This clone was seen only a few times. DNA for the CDR3: TGTGCCAGCAGCGAGAGAACCGACAGGGTTGGATACAATGAGCAGTTCTTC. This codes for CASSERTDRVGYNEQFF. This sequence joins TRBV21-1 and TRBJ2-1; the table's D call, TRBD1, has no DNA check behind it. TRBV21-1 corresponds to a pseudogene. The CDR3 has 17 amino acids.

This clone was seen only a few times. The DNA for the CDR3 is TGTGCCAGCAGCTTGTATGTGACTAGCCAGGATGAGCAGTTCTTC. Its protein is CASSLYVTSQDEQFF. The genes are TRBV5-4 and TRBJ2-1; 7 nucleotides align to TRBD2. The CDR3 spans 15 residues. After removal of 1 base from V and 8 bases from J, the junction contained 9 bases not matched to a gene. The germline gives CDR1 SGHNT, CDR2 YYREEE (reference sequence).

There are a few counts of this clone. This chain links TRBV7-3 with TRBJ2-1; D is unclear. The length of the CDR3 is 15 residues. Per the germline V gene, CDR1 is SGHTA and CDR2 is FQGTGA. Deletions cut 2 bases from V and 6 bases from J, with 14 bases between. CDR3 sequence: CASSLEPRWANEQFF. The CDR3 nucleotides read TGTGCCAGCAGCTTAGAACCCAGGTGGGCCAATGAGCAGTTCTTC.

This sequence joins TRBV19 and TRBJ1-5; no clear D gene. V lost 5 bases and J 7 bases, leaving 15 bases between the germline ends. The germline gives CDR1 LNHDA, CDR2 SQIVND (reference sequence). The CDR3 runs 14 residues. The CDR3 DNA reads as TGTGCCAGTAGTGGTGGCAGAGCGGGACAGCCCCAGCATTTT. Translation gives CASSGGRAGQPQHF.

CDR3 sequence (DNA): TGTGCCAGCAGCGCACTATTCCGCCAGGGCTACACCTTC. It yields the protein CASSALFRQGYTF. The V and J genes are TRBV9 and TRBJ1-2; the D is unclear. V lost 3 bases, J lost 8 bases, and 14 bases lay in between. CDR1 and CDR2 from the germline V gene are SGDLS and YYNGEE. This CDR3 has 13 amino acids. Supplemented by reference TRBV9 and TRBJ1-2, the full variable domain reads DSGVTQTPKHLITATGQRVTLRCSPRSGDLSVYWYQQSLDQGLQFLIQYYNGEERAKGNILERFSAQQFPDLHSELNLSSLELGDSALYFCASSALFRQGYTFGSGTRLTVV.

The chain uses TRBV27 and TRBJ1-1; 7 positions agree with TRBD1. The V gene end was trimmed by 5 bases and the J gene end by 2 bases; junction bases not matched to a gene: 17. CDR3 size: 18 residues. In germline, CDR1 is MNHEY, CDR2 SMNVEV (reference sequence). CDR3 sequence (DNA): TGTGCCAGCAGTCCTGGGACAGCTTCGTATCCCTCAAACACTGAAGCTTTCTTT. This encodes CASSPGTASYPSNTEAFF.

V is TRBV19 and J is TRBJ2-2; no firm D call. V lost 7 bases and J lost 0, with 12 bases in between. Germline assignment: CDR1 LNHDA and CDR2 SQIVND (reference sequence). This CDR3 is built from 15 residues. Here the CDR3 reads CASTSWAANTGELFF. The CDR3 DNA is TGTGCCAGTACTTCGTGGGCAGCGAACACCGGGGAGCTGTTTTTT. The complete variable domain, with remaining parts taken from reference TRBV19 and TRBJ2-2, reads DGGITQSPKYLFRKEGQNVTLSCEQNLNHDAMYWYRQDPGQGLRLIYYSQIVNDFQKGDIAEGYSVSREKKESFPLTVTSAQKNPTAFYLCASTSWAANTGELFFGEGSRLTVL.

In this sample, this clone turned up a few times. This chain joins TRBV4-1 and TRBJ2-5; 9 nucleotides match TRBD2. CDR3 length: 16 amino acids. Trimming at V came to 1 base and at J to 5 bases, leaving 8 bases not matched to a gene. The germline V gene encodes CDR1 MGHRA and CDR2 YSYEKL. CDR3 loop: CASSQVRAGGYETQYF. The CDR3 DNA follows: TGCGCCAGCAGCCAAGTCCGGGCGGGAGGGTATGAGACCCAGTACTTC.

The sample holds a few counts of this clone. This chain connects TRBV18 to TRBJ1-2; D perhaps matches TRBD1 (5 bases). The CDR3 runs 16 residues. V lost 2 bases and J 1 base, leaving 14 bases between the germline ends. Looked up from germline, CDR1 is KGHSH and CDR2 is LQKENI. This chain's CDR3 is CASSPAAGTNNYGYTF. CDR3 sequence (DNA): TGTGCCAGCTCACCAGCCGCAGGGACTAATAACTATGGCTACACCTTC.

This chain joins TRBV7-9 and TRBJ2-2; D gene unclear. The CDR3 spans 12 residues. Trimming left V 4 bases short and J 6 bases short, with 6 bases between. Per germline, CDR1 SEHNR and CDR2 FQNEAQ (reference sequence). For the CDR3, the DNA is TGTGCCAGCAGCTGGGCGTCCGGGGAGCTGTTTTTT. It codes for CASSWASGELFF. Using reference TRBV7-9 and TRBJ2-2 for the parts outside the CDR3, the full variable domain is DTGVSQNPRHKITKRGQNVTFRCDPISEHNRLYWYRQTLGQGPEFLTYFQNEAQLEKSRLLSDRFSAERPKGSFSTLEIQRTEQGDSAMYLCASSWASGELFFGEGSRLTVL.

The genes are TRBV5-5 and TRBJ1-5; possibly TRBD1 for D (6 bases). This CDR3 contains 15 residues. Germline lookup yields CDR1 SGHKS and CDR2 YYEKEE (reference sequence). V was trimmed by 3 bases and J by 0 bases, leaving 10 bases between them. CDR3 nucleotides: TGTGCCAGCAGCTCAGGGGTTTATAGCAATCAGCCCCAGCATTTT. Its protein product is CASSSGVYSNQPQHF.

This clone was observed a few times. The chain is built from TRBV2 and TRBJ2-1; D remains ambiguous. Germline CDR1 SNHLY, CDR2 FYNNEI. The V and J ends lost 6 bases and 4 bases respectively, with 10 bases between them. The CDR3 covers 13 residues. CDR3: CASRLGSYNEQFF. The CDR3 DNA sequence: TGTGCCAGCAGGCTAGGGTCTTACAATGAGCAGTTCTTC.

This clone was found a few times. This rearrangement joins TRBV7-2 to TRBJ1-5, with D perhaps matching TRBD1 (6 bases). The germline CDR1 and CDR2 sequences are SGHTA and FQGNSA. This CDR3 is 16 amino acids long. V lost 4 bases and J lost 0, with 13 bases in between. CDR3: CASSSQGTYSNQPQHF. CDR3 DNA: TGTGCCAGCAGCTCGCAGGGGACTTATAGCAATCAGCCCCAGCATTTT.

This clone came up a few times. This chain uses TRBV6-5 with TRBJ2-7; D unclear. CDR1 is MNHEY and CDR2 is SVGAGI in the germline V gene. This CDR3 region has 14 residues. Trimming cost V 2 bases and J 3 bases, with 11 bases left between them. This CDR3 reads CASSYLGPRYEQYF. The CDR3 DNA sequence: TGTGCCAGCAGTTACCTTGGACCGCGCTACGAGCAGTACTTC.

Written as DNA, the CDR3 is TGTGCCAGCAGCTTATTCTCGGGGGTCAGCAATCAGCCCCAGCATTTT. Its translation: CASSLFSGVSNQPQHF. J is TRBJ1-5 and V is TRBV5-6; D possibly corresponds to TRBD1 (5 bases). Trimming took off 2 bases at V and 1 base at J, with 13 bases between the two ends. This CDR3 is built from 16 residues. Germline V gene lookup returns CDR1 SGHDT and CDR2 YYEEEE.

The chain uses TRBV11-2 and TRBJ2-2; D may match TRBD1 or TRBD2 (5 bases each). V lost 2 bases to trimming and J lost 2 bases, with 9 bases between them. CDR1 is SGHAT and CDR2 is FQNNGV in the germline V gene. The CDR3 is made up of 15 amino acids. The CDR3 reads CASSLKRTNTGELFF. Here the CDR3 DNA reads TGTGCCAGCAGCTTAAAGCGGACAAACACCGGGGAGCTGTTTTTT.

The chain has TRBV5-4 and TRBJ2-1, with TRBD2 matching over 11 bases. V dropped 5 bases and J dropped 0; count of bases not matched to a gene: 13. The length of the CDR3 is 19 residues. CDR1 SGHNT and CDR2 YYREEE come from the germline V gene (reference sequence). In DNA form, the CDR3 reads TGTGCCAGCAGGACCGGGACTAGCGGTTTAAGCAGCTCCTACAATGAGCAGTTCTTC. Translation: CASRTGTSGLSSSYNEQFF. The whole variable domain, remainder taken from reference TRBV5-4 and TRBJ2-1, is ETGVTQSPTHLIKTRGQQVTLRCSSQSGHNTVSWYQQALGQGPQFIFQYYREEENGRGNFPPRFSGLQFPNYSSELNVNALELDDSALYLCASRTGTSGLSSSYNEQFFGPGTRLTVL.

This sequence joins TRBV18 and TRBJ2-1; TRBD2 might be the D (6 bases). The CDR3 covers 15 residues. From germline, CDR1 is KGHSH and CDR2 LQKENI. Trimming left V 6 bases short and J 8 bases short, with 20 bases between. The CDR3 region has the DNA TGTGCCAGCTCCGTTCGAGGCGGGGATTGGGATGAGCAGTTCTTC. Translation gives CASSVRGGDWDEQFF.

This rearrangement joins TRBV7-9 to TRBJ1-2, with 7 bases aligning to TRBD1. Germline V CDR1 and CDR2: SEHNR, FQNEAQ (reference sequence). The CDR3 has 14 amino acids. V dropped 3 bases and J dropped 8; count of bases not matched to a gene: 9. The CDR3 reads CASSFIGQVNGYTF. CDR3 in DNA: TGTGCCAGCAGCTTTATCGGACAGGTCAACGGCTACACCTTC. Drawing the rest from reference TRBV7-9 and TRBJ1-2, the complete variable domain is DTGVSQNPRHKITKRGQNVTFRCDPISEHNRLYWYRQTLGQGPEFLTYFQNEAQLEKSRLLSDRFSAERPKGSFSTLEIQRTEQGDSAMYLCASSFIGQVNGYTFGSGTRLTVV.

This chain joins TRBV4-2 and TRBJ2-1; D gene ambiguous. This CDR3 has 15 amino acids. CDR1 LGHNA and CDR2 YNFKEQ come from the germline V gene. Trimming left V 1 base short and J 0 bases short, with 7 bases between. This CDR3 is CASSQATSSYNEQFF. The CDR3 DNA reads TGTGCCAGCAGCCAAGCTACGAGCTCCTACAATGAGCAGTTCTTC.